In its sample, the clone carrying this T cell receptor (beta chain) was seen many times. This entry is derived from a study of T cells after yellow fever vaccination. Generation of TCR cDNA used 5'RACE template switching (which added a universal primer site and UMIs). TCRdb processed the 5' RACE reads anew with MiXCR; each CDR3 protein has one entry. The table records 70,000 to 80,000 distinct CDR3 sequences, around 7% of them present only once. With 1 base removed from V and 7 bases from J, the gap between germline ends came to 4 bases. The CDR3 is 12 residues long. The chain uses TRBV12-3 or TRBV12-4 and TRBJ2-2; no reliable D call. The receptor comes from a man younger than 30 who received the YFV17D yellow fever vaccine. The sequencing here drew on CD8+ T cells sorted from PBMCs, taken less than 11 days after the first yellow fever vaccination. CDR3: CASSLVVGELFF. The CDR3 DNA reads as TGTGCCAGCAGTTTAGTCGTCGGGGAGCTGTTTTTT.